Listed below are T cell receptor beta chains from one sample, sequenced in a study of PD-L1 blockade in urothelial cancer. Here immunoSEQ multiplex PCR was the method, and the copy in TCRdb shows in-frame clones only, minus some. The sample includes tens of thousands of clones, roughly 79% of them seen just once. The input for sequencing was PBMCs, taken around atezolizumab (anti-PD-L1) treatment. Every receptor here comes from a man aged 70-80 years with urothelial cancer. CDR3s include the opening cysteine and the closing phenylalanine or tryptophan. The D gene is left open where the match is weak. The listing skips clone size in some rows; elsewhere it reads once, few, many or a size class.

-	TRBJ2-3	-	TRBV5-1	CASSSPREPREDTQYF	TGCGCCAGCAGCTCACCAAGGGAGCCACGGGAAGATACGCAGTATTTT
-	TRBJ2-7	-	TRBV30	CAWSTDRSYEQYF	TGTGCCTGGAGTACCGACAGATCCTACGAGCAGTACTTC
-	TRBJ2-1	TRBD2	TRBV4-1	CASTPTSGRAHEQFF	TGCGCCAGCACCCCGACTAGCGGGAGGGCTCATGAGCAGTTCTTC
-	TRBJ1-3	TRBD1	TRBV7-2	CASSSRTGAGNTIYF	TGTGCCAGCAGCTCGCGGACAGGAGCAGGAAACACCATATATTTT
-	TRBJ1-5	-	TRBV28	CASSVPTGRSNQPQHF	TGTGCCAGCAGCGTACCCACAGGGAGAAGCAATCAGCCCCAGCATTTT
-	TRBJ1-1	-	TRBV6-5	CASSYETFRGEAFF	TGTGCCAGCAGTTACGAGACCTTTAGGGGTGAAGCTTTCTTT
-	TRBJ1-4	-	TRBV4-1	CASSPANRVEEEKLFF	TGCGCCAGCAGCCCGGCCAACCGGGTGGAAGAAGAAAAACTGTTTTTT
-	TRBJ2-2	-	TRBV4-1	CASSQVGRGNTGELFF	TGCGCCAGCAGCCAAGTGGGCAGGGGGAACACCGGGGAGCTGTTTTTT
-	TRBJ1-1	-	TRBV29-1	CSANRRMNTEAFF	TGCAGCGCGAACCGGCGGATGAACACTGAAGCTTTCTTT
-	TRBJ2-1	TRBD2	TRBV28	CASIAGGQSSYNEQFF	TGTGCCAGTATAGCGGGAGGGCAGAGCTCCTACAATGAGCAGTTCTTC
few	TRBJ1-5	-	TRBV19	CASSTGDNNQPQHF	TGTGCCAGTAGTACCGGGGACAATAATCAGCCCCAGCATTTT
few	TRBJ2-7	TRBD1	TRBV4-2	CASSPLIRRQGRNEQYF	TGTGCCAGCAGCCCACTCATACGCCGACAGGGACGAAACGAGCAGTACTTC
-	TRBJ2-3	-	TRBV23-1	CASSQSRVSRGDPDTQYF	TGCGCCAGCAGTCAATCAAGGGTCAGCAGGGGAGACCCAGATACGCAGTATTTT
-	TRBJ2-7	TRBD1	TRBV19	CASSPGTDSYEQYF	TGTGCCAGTAGTCCCGGGACAGACTCCTACGAGCAGTACTTC
-	TRBJ2-5	-	TRBV29-1	CSVPDRRVQETQYF	TGCAGCGTACCCGACAGACGAGTTCAAGAGACCCAGTACTTC